These 29 T cell receptor beta chains originate from one sample sequenced in a study of blood T cell repertoires in COVID-19. Produced via immunoSEQ multiplex PCR; TCRdb's table is partial and in-frame only. The table has approximately 200,000 clones, roughly 80% seen once; the top ten hold 10% to 15%. The sequencing sample was made of PBMCs or T cells enriched from blood (not recorded which). These receptors were taken from a man aged 40-55 years who had recovered from COVID-19.

This chain uses TRBV3-1 (or the pseudogene TRBV3-2) with TRBJ2-7, with TRBD2 matching 7 bases. The junction had 6 bases not matched to a gene; V was cut back by 4 bases and J by 6 bases. The germline gives CDR1 LGHDT, CDR2 YNNKEL (reference sequence). This CDR3 has 13 residues. CDR3 sequence: CASSRGSGSEQYF. The DNA for the CDR3 is TGTGCCAGCAGCCGTGGTAGCGGGTCCGAGCAGTACTTC.

The V call is TRBV15, the J call TRBJ2-7; 9 positions match TRBD1. Germline trimming cut 1 base from V and 7 bases from J; bases unmatched to any gene: 11. The CDR3 totals 16 residues. Germline CDR1 and CDR2: LNHNV and YYDKDF (reference sequence). The CDR3 loop reads CATSRAGGQGGREQYF. CDR3 in DNA: TGTGCCACCAGCAGAGCCGGGGGACAGGGCGGTCGGGAGCAGTACTTC.

The chain uses TRBV9 and TRBJ1-3, with a weak D call TRBD1 (5 bases). The CDR3 consists of 18 residues. The V and J ends lost 4 bases and 4 bases respectively, with 24 bases between them. Germline loops: CDR1 SGDLS, CDR2 YYNGEE. CDR3 coding DNA: TGTGCCAGCAGCCCAAGGGGAAGGGGCCACGGCCCAGGAAACACCATATATTTT. This gives the protein CASSPRGRGHGPGNTIYF.

The rearrangement links TRBV3-1 (or the pseudogene TRBV3-2) to TRBJ2-5; D gene unclear. With 1 base removed from V and 2 bases from J, the gap between germline ends came to 8 bases. The CDR3 loop spans 14 amino acids. Germline values: CDR1 LGHDT, CDR2 YNNKEL (reference sequence). CDR3 sequence (DNA): TGTGCCAGCAGCCAAGCCGGGTCACAAGAGACCCAGTACTTC. Translation: CASSQAGSQETQYF.

V usage is TRBV18 and J usage is TRBJ1-3; D is unresolved. Germline lookup yields CDR1 KGHSH and CDR2 LQKENI. Trimming left V 0 bases short and J 1 base short, with 4 bases between. This CDR3 spans 14 amino acids. CDR3 in amino acids: CASSPPGSGNTIYF. CDR3 in DNA: TGTGCCAGCTCACCACCCGGGTCTGGAAACACCATATATTTT.

The chain carries TRBV18 and TRBJ2-5; 7 bases match TRBD1. The length of the CDR3 is 15 residues. The ends lost 2 bases at V and 4 bases at J; junction bases unmatched: 7. Germline V gives CDR1 KGHSH, CDR2 LQKENI. CDR3 region: CASSPGTGVSETQYF. CDR3 DNA: TGTGCCAGCTCACCAGGTACAGGGGTATCAGAGACCCAGTACTTC.

V usage is TRBV6-2 or TRBV6-3 and J usage is TRBJ2-7; 9 bases align to TRBD1. This CDR3 is built from 18 residues. Germline values: CDR1 MNHEY, CDR2 SVGEGT. Trimming removed 6 bases from V and 2 bases from J; junction bases left unmatched: 17. CDR3 bases: TGTGCCAGCAGATACGAACGAAGCCGGGACAGGGCCACCTACGAGCAGTACTTC. It encodes CASRYERSRDRATYEQYF.

This chain connects TRBV6-5 to TRBJ2-2, with D possibly matching TRBD1 (5 bases). V was trimmed by 6 bases and J by 5 bases, leaving 10 bases between them. CDR3 length: 13 residues. Germline assignment: CDR1 MNHEY and CDR2 SVGAGI. The CDR3 coding sequence is TGTGCCAGCAGAACGACAGTTACCGGGGAGCTGTTTTTT. It specifies CASRTTVTGELFF.

This clone has a single count. V is TRBV7-9 and J is TRBJ1-2; 8 nucleotides match TRBD1. V shed 3 bases and J 4 bases; nucleotides not matched to a gene: 7. Germline CDR1 and CDR2: SEHNR and FQNEAQ (reference sequence). The CDR3 contains 15 residues. The CDR3 DNA sequence: TGTGCCAGCAGCTTCCGGGACAGGCTAAGCTATGGCTACACCTTC. Translating gives CASSFRDRLSYGYTF.

This clone was detected only a few times. CDR3 coding DNA: TGTGCCAGCGCTGAAAGTTTAGGGACAGCAAACTATGGCTACACCTTC. Translation gives CASAESLGTANYGYTF. The chain recombines TRBV2 with TRBJ1-2, with TRBD1 identical over 7 bases. This CDR3 contains 16 residues. V was pared by 8 bases and J by 2 bases, with 14 bases of the junction left unmatched. The germline V gene encodes CDR1 SNHLY and CDR2 FYNNEI.

The V gene is TRBV7-2, the J gene TRBJ1-1; D not resolved. V was pared by 3 bases and J by 5 bases, with 10 bases between. Germline values: CDR1 SGHTA, CDR2 FQGNSA. CDR3 length equals 13 residues. CDR3 coding DNA: TGTGCCAGCAGCTTCTTGGCGGTTACTGAAGCTTTCTTT. It specifies CASSFLAVTEAFF.

V usage is TRBV11-1 and J usage is TRBJ1-5; 10 nucleotides line up with TRBD1. V lost 5 bases to trimming and J lost 5 bases; unmatched junction nucleotides: 6. CDR3 size: 15 residues. Germline V lookup: CDR1 SGHAT, CDR2 FQDESV (reference sequence). The CDR3 DNA sequence: TGTGCCAGCAGCCTTACCGGGACAGGGGATCAGCCCCAGCATTTT. Its protein is CASSLTGTGDQPQHF.

V is TRBV11-1 and J is TRBJ2-4; 7 positions agree with TRBD1. Losses at the gene ends were 5 bases for V and 6 bases for J; bases not matched to a gene: 4. The CDR3 runs 13 residues. The germline CDR1 and CDR2 sequences are SGHAT and FQDESV (reference sequence). In DNA form, the CDR3 reads TGTGCCAGCAGCATTGACAGGGCAAACATTCAGTACTTC. Translation: CASSIDRANIQYF.

This chain connects TRBV9 to TRBJ2-3; D is undetermined. Trimming shortened V by 1 base and J by 6 bases, and 15 bases separated the two germline ends. Germline lookup yields CDR1 SGDLS and CDR2 YYNGEE. The CDR3 is 15 amino acids. CDR3 in DNA: TGTGCCAGCAGCGTATCCATCTCAGATGCCGATACGCAGTATTTT. This gives the protein CASSVSISDADTQYF.

A single count supports this clone. V gene TRBV19 combines with J gene TRBJ1-2; D is unclear. Germline CDR1 reads LNHDA; CDR2 reads SQIVND (reference sequence). V dropped 6 bases and J dropped 5 bases, with 16 bases sitting between them. The CDR3 is made up of 14 amino acids. The chain's CDR3 is CASRVEAGGYGYTF. The CDR3 DNA reads TGTGCCAGTAGAGTGGAGGCGGGAGGGTATGGCTACACCTTC.

Remarks on this clone: At the DNA level, this CDR3 is encoded by other sequences in the same sample as well. The chain is built from TRBV7-2 and TRBJ1-3; D is unclear. CDR3 length: 14 residues. The germline V gene encodes CDR1 SGHTA and CDR2 FQGNSA. V was clipped by 1 base and J by 1 base, with 5 bases between them. CDR3 coding DNA: TGTGCCAGCAGCTTAGGAGGGTCTGGAAACACCATATATTTT. It codes for CASSLGGSGNTIYF.

The rearrangement links TRBV5-1 to TRBJ1-1; 8 bases match TRBD1. Germline CDR1 reads SGHRS; CDR2 reads YFSETQ. This CDR3 contains 15 residues. V was pared by 0 bases and J by 4 bases, with 5 bases of the junction left unmatched. The CDR3 sequence is CASSLAAGQGTEAFF. CDR3 DNA: TGCGCCAGCAGCTTGGCCGCAGGACAGGGCACTGAAGCTTTCTTT.

V and J are TRBV11-2 and TRBJ1-6; D is unclear. CDR1 and CDR2 from the germline V gene are SGHAT and FQNNGV. Trimming removed 2 bases from V and 0 bases from J, with 11 bases in between. CDR3 size: 17 residues. This chain's CDR3 is CASSLRLSDSYNSPLHF. The CDR3 DNA is TGTGCCAGCAGCTTAAGACTTTCCGACTCCTATAATTCACCCCTCCACTTT.

The chain is built from TRBV5-1 and TRBJ2-3; TRBD2 matches at 10 bases. The ends lost 3 bases at V and 1 base at J; junction bases unmatched: 8. The CDR3 runs to 17 residues. The germline V gene has CDR1 SGHRS and CDR2 YFSETQ. The DNA of the CDR3 is TGCGCCAGCAGCTACGACCCCGGGACTAGCGGCACAGATACGCAGTATTTT. Translated: CASSYDPGTSGTDTQYF.

V usage is TRBV19 and J usage is TRBJ2-7; 14 bases are shared with TRBD2. Germline V lookup: CDR1 LNHDA, CDR2 SQIVND (reference sequence). V shed 5 bases, J shed 1 base, and the junction held 10 bases outside the gene matches. This CDR3 comprises 18 residues. In nucleotides, the CDR3 is TGTGCCAGTAGTCCCCATGGGAGACTAGCGGGAGGGTCCTACGAGCAGTACTTC. As protein: CASSPHGRLAGGSYEQYF.

The gene calls are TRBV5-1 and TRBJ1-1; TRBD1 agrees at 12 bases. The V gene end was trimmed by 4 bases and the J gene end by 11 bases; junction bases not matched to a gene: 9. From germline, CDR1 is SGHRS and CDR2 YFSETQ. CDR3 length equals 14 residues. The CDR3 DNA reads TGCGCCAGCAGCCAGGGACAGGGGGCTGTTTGGGCTTTCTTT. This sequence encodes CASSQGQGAVWAFF. Complete variable domain (other parts from reference TRBV5-1 and TRBJ1-1): KAGVTQTPRYLIKTRGQQVTLSCSPISGHRSVSWYQQTPGQGLQFLFEYFSETQRNKGNFPGRFSGRQFSNSRSEMNVSTLELGDSALYLCASSQGQGAVWAFFGQGTRLTVV.

The sample holds a few counts of this clone. CDR3: CASSQGAGEKLFF. In nucleotides, the CDR3 is TGTGCCAGCTCACAGGGGGCTGGTGAAAAACTGTTTTTT. The V call is TRBV18, the J call TRBJ1-4; 7 nucleotides match TRBD1. Germline loops: CDR1 KGHSH, CDR2 LQKENI. The CDR3 is made up of 13 amino acids. Trimming took 4 bases from V and 7 from J; bases not matched to a gene: 3.

V and J are TRBV27 and TRBJ2-6; D is unresolved. The CDR3 is 14 residues long. The V and J ends lost 3 bases and 0 bases respectively, with 3 bases between them. CDR1 is MNHEY and CDR2 is SMNVEV in the germline V gene (reference sequence). The CDR3 is CASSFSSGANVLTF. The CDR3 DNA is TGTGCCAGCAGTTTCAGCTCTGGGGCCAACGTCCTGACTTTC.

CDR3 in amino acids: CASSPQLAGISNEQFF. The CDR3 DNA reads as TGTGCCAGCAGCCCCCAGCTAGCGGGAATTAGCAATGAGCAGTTCTTC. V and J are TRBV7-9 and TRBJ2-1; 9 positions agree with TRBD2. The CDR3 has 16 amino acids. CDR1 and CDR2 from the germline V gene are SEHNR and FQNEAQ (reference sequence). V gave up 5 bases and J gave up 6 bases; unmatched junction bases: 11.

The chain recombines TRBV11-2 with TRBJ2-1; TRBD2 matches 9 bases. CDR3 length: 19 amino acids. After removal of 5 bases from V and 3 bases from J, the junction contained 17 bases not matched to a gene. Germline V gene data show CDR1 as SGHAT and CDR2 as FQNNGV. The CDR3 sequence: CASSPSSSGSAGIYNEQFF. The CDR3 DNA sequence: TGTGCCAGCAGCCCGTCGAGTAGCGGGAGTGCAGGTATCTACAATGAGCAGTTCTTC.

This clone was seen once. V is TRBV7-8 and J is TRBJ2-3; 10 positions match TRBD2. The CDR3 has 15 residues. Germline trimming cut 8 bases from V and 1 base from J; bases unmatched to any gene: 6. CDR1 and CDR2 (germline): SGHVS, FQNEAQ. DNA for the CDR3: TGTGCCAGCGGTTCCGGGACTAGCGGCACAGATACGCAGTATTTT. The encoded protein is CASGSGTSGTDTQYF.

This CDR3 is CASSPRTSSYNSPLHF. The CDR3 region has the DNA TGCGCCAGCAGTCCCCGGACATCGTCCTATAATTCACCCCTCCACTTT. V and J are TRBV4-3 and TRBJ1-6, with D tentatively TRBD1 (5 bases). Germline CDR1 is LGHNA and CDR2 is YSLEER. This CDR3 contains 16 residues. V was pared by 6 bases and J by 1 base, with 13 bases between.

This clone occurred once. The chain uses TRBV18 and TRBJ2-2, with 11 bases fitting TRBD2. Trimming at V came to 2 bases and at J to 1 base, leaving 3 bases not matched to a gene. The CDR3 is 17 amino acids. The germline CDR1 and CDR2 sequences are KGHSH and LQKENI. The CDR3 DNA follows: TGTGCCAGCTCACCAGCCCTAGCGGGAGGGAACACCGGGGAGCTGTTTTTT. Translating gives CASSPALAGGNTGELFF.

Ten or more counts support this clone. This rearrangement joins TRBV9 to TRBJ1-5; D may be TRBD1 (5 bases). The CDR3 totals 15 residues. Per the germline V gene, CDR1 is SGDLS and CDR2 is YYNGEE. Trimming removed 4 bases from V and 3 bases from J, with 14 bases in between. CDR3 coding DNA: TGTGCCAGCAGCCCACTGGGGGGTATCAATCAGCCCCAGCATTTT. Protein product: CASSPLGGINQPQHF. Using reference TRBV9 and TRBJ1-5 for the parts outside the CDR3, the full variable domain is DSGVTQTPKHLITATGQRVTLRCSPRSGDLSVYWYQQSLDQGLQFLIQYYNGEERAKGNILERFSAQQFPDLHSELNLSSLELGDSALYFCASSPLGGINQPQHFGDGTRLSIL.